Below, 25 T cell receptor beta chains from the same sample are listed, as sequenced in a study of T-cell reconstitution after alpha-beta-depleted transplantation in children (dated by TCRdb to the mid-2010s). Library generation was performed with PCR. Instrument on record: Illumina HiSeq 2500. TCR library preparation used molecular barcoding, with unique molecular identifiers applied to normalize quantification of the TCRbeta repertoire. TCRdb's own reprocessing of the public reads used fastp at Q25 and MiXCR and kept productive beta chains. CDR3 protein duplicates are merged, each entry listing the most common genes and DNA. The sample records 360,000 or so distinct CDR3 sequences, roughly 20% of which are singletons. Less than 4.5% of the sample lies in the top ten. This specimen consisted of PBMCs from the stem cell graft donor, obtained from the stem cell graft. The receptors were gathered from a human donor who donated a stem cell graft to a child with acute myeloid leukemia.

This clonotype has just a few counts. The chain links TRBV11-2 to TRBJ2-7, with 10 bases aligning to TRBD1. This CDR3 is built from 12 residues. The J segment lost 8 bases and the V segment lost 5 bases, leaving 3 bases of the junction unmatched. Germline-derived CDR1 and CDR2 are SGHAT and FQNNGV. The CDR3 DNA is TGTGCCAGCAGCATGGGACAGGGGAAGCAGTACTTC. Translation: CASSMGQGKQYF.

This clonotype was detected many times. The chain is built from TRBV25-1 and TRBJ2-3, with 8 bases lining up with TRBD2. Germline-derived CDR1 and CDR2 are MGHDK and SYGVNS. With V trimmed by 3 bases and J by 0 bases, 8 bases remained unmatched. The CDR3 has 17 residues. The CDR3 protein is CASSDPKLAGSTDTQYF. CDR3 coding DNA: TGTGCCAGCAGTGATCCCAAATTAGCGGGAAGCACAGATACGCAGTATTTT.

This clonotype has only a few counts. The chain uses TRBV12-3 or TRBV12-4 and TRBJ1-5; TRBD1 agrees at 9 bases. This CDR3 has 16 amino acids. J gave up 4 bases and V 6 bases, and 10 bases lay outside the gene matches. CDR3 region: CASSSTRGTGNQPQHF. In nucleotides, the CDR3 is TGTGCCAGCAGCTCAACCAGGGGGACAGGGAATCAGCCCCAGCATTTT.

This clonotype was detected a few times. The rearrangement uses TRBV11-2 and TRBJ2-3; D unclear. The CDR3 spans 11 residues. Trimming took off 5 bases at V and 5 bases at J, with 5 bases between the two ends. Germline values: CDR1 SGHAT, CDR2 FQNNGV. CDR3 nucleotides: TGTGCCAGCAGCCGAAAAGATACGCAGTATTTT. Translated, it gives CASSRKDTQYF. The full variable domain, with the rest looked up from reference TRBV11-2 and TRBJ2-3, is EAGVAQSPRYKIIEKRQSVAFWCNPISGHATLYWYQQILGQGPKLLIQFQNNGVVDDSQLPKDRFSAERLKGVDSTLKIQPAKLEDSAVYLCASSRKDTQYFGPGTRLTVL.

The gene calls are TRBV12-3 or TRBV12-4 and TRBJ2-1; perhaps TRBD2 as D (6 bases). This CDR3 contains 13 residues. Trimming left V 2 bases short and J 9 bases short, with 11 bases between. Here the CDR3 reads CASSLISGVEQFF. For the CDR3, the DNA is TGTGCCAGCAGTTTAATTTCGGGGGTTGAGCAGTTCTTC.

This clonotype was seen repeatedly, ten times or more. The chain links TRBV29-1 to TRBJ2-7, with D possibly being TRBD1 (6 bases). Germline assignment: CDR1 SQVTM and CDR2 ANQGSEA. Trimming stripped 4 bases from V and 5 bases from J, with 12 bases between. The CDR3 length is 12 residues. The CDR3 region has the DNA TGCAGCGTTGGCAGGGGTATGAACGAGCAGTACTTC. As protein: CSVGRGMNEQYF.

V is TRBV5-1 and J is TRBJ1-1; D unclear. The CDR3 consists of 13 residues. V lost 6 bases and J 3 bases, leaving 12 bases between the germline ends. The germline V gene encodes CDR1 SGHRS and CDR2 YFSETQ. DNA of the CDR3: TGCGCCAGCAACCGACCTGGCGACACTGAAGCTTTCTTT. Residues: CASNRPGDTEAFF.

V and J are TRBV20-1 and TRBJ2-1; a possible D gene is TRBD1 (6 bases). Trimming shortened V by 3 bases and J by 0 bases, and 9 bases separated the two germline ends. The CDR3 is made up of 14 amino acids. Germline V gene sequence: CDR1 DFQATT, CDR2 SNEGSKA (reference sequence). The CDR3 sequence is CSARRGSSYNEQFF. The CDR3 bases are TGCAGTGCTAGGAGGGGGAGCTCCTACAATGAGCAGTTCTTC.

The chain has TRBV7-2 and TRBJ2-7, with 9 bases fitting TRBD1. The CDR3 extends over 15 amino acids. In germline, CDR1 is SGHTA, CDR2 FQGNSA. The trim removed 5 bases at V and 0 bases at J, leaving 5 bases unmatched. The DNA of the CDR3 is TGTGCCAGCAGCCCGACAGGGGGGAGCTCCTACGAGCAGTACTTC. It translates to CASSPTGGSSYEQYF. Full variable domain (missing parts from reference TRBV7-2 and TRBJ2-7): GAGVSQSPSNKVTEKGKDVELRCDPISGHTALYWYRQSLGQGLEFLIYFQGNSAPDKSGLPSDRFSAERTGGSVSTLTIQRTQQEDSAVYLCASSPTGGSSYEQYFGPGTRLTVT.

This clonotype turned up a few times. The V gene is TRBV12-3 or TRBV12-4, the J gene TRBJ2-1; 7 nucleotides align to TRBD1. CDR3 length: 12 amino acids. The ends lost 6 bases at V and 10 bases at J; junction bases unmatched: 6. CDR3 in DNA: TGTGCCAGCAGGAGAACACAGGGGGAGCAGTTCTTC. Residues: CASRRTQGEQFF.

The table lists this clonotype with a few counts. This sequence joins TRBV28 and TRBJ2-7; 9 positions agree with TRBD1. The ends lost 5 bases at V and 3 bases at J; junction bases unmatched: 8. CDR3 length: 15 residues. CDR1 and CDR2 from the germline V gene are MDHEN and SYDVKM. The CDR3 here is CASSQLATGGYEQYF. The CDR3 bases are TGTGCCAGCAGTCAGCTAGCGACAGGGGGCTACGAGCAGTACTTC.

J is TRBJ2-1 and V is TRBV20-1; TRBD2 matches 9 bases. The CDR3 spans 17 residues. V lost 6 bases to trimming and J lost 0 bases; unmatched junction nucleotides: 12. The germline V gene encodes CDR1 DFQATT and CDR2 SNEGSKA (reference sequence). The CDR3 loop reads CSAPTSGESSSYNEQFF. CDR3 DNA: TGCAGTGCCCCGACTAGCGGAGAAAGCAGCTCCTACAATGAGCAGTTCTTC.

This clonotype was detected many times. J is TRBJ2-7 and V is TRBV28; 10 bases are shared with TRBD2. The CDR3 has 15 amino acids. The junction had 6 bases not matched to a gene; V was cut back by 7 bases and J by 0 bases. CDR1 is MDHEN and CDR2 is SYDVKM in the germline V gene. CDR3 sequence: CASTSRTSGSYEQYF. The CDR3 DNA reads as TGTGCCAGCACCTCCCGGACTAGCGGCTCCTACGAGCAGTACTTC.

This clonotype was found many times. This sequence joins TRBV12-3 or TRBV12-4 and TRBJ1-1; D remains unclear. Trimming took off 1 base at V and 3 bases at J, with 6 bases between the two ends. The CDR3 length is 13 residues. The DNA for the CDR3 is TGTGCCAGCAGTTTAGGGGAGGACACTGAAGCTTTCTTT. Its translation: CASSLGEDTEAFF.

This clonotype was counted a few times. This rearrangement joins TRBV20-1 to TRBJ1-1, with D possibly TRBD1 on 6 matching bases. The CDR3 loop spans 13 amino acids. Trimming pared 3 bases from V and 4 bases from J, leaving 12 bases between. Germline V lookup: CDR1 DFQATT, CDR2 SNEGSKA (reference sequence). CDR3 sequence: CSARYRAATEAFF. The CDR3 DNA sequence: TGCAGTGCTAGGTACAGGGCTGCCACTGAAGCTTTCTTT.

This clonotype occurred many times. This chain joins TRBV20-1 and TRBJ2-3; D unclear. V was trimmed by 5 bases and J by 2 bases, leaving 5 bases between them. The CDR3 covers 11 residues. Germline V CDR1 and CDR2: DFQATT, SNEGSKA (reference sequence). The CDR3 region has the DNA TGCAGTGCTTCATACACAGATACGCAGTATTTT. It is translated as CSASYTDTQYF.

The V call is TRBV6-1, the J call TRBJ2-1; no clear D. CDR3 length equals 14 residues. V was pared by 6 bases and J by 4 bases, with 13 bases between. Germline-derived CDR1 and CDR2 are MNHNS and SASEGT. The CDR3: CASRESTPYNEQFF. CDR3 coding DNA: TGTGCCAGCAGGGAATCGACTCCATACAATGAGCAGTTCTTC.

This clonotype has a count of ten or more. CDR3 amino acids: CASSTRRTGAYGYTF. The CDR3 DNA is TGTGCCAGCAGTACCCGTCGGACAGGGGCCTATGGCTACACCTTC. The J gene is TRBJ1-2, the V gene TRBV12-3 or TRBV12-4; 9 nucleotides match TRBD1. With 5 bases clipped from V and 4 bases from J, the junction kept 8 bases outside the gene matches. This CDR3 comprises 15 residues.

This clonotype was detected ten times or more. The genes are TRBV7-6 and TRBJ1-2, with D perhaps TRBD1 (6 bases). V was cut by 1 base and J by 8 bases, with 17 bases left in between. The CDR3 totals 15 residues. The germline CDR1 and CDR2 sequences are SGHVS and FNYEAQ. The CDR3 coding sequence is TGTGCCAGCAGCTTAGAAGAGACAGGCGCTACGGGCTACACCTTC. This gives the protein CASSLEETGATGYTF. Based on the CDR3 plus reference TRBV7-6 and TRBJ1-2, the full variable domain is GAGVSQSPRYKVTKRGQDVALRCDPISGHVSLYWYRQALGQGPEFLTYFNYEAQQDKSGLPNDRFSAERPEGSISTLTIQRTEQRDSAMYRCASSLEETGATGYTFGSGTRLTVV.

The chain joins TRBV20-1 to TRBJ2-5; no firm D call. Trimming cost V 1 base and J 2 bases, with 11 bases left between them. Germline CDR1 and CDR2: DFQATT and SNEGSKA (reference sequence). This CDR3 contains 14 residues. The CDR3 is CSARGRASQETQYF. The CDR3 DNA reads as TGCAGTGCTAGAGGACGGGCTAGTCAAGAGACCCAGTACTTC.

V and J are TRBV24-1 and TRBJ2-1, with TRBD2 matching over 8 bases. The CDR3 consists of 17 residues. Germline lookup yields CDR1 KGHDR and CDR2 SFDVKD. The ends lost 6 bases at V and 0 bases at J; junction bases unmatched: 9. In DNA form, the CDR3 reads TGTGCCACCAGTAAGGGGCTGGCGGGAGGCTCCTACAATGAGCAGTTCTTC. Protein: CATSKGLAGGSYNEQFF.

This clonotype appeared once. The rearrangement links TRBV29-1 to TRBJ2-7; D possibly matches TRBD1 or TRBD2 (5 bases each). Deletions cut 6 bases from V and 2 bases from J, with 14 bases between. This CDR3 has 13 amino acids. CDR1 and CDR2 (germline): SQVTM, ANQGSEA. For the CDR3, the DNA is TGCAGCGTCGGGGACGTAGGACCCTACGAGCAGTACTTC. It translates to CSVGDVGPYEQYF.

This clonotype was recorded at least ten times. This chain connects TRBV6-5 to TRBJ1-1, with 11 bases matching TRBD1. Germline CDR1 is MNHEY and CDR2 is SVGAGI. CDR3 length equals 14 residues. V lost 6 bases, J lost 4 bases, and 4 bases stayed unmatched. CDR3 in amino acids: CASSAGTGGTEAFF. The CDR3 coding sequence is TGTGCCAGCAGCGCCGGGACAGGGGGCACTGAAGCTTTCTTT.

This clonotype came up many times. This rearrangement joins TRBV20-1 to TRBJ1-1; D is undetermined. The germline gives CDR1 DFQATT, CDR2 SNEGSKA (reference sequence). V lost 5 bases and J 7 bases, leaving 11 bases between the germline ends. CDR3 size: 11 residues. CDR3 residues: CSARRGYEAFF. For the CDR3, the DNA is TGCAGTGCTCGCCGTGGGTATGAAGCTTTCTTT.

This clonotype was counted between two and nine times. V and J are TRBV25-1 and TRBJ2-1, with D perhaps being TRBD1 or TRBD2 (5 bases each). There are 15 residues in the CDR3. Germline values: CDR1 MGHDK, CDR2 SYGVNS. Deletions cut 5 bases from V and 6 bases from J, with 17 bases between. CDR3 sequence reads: CASSQRGQPSNEQFF. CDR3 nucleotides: TGTGCCAGCAGTCAGAGGGGTCAGCCGTCCAATGAGCAGTTCTTC.